This TCR beta chain was captured in a study of T cell changes during pregnancy in multiple sclerosis. The ends were cut back, 0 bases at V and 1 base at J, with 13 bases in the middle. Germline V lookup: CDR1 SGHRS, CDR2 YFSETQ. The CDR3 covers 16 residues. Generated by immunoSEQ multiplex PCR, the TCRdb table keeps only in-frame clones and is missing some. The sample yields 15,000 to 18,000 clones, 65% to 90% seen once. The chain couples TRBV5-1 to TRBJ1-2; D remains ambiguous. This sequence originates from a female donor in good health, enrolled as a control in a pregnancy study. The material was CD8+ T cells from peripheral blood mononuclear cells, obtained after pregnancy. In DNA form, the CDR3 reads TGCGCCAGCAGCTTGGCTGCGGACTCTTATAACTATGGCTACACCTTC. Residues: CASSLAADSYNYGYTF.